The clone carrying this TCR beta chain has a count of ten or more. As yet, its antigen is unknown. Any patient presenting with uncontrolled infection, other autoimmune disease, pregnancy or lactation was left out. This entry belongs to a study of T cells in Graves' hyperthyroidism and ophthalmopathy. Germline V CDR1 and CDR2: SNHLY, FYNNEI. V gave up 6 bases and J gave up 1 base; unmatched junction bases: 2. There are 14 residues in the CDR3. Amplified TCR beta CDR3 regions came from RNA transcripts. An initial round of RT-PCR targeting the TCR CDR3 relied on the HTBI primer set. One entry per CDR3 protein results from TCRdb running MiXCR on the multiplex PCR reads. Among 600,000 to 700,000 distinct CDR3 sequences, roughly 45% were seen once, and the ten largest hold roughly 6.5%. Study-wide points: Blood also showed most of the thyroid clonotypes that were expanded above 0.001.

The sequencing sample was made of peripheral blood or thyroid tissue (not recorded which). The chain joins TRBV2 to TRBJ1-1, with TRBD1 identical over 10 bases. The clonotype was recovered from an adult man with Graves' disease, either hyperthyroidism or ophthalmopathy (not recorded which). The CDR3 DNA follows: TGTGCCAGCAGGACAGGGGGCGCGAACACTGAAGCTTTCTTT. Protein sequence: CASRTGGANTEAFF.